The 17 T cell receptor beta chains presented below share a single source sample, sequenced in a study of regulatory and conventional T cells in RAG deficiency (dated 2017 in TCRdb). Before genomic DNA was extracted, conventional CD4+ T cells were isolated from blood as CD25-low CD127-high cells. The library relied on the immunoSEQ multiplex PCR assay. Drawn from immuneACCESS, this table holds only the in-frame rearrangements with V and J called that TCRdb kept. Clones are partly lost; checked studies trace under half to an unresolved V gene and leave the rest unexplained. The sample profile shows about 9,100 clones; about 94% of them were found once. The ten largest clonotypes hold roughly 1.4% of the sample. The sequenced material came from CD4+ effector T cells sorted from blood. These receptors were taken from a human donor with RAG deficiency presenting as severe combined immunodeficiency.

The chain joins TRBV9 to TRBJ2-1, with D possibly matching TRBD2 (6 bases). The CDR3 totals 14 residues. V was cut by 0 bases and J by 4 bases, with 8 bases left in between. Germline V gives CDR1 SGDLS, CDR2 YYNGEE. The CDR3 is CASSVEEGYNEQFF. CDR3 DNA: TGTGCCAGCAGCGTAGAGGAGGGGTACAATGAGCAGTTCTTC.

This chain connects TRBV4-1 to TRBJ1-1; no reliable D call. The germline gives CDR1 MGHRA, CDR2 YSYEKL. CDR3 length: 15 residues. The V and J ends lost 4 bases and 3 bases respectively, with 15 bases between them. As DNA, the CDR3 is TGCGCCAGCAGCCTACAACAGCTTCTTTACACTGAAGCTTTCTTT. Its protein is CASSLQQLLYTEAFF.

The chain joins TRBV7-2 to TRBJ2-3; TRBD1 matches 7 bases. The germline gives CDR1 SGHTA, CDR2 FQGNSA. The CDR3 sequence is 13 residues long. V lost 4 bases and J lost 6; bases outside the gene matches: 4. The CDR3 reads CASSSQGRDTQYF. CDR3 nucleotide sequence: TGTGCCAGCAGCTCACAGGGGCGGGATACGCAGTATTTT.

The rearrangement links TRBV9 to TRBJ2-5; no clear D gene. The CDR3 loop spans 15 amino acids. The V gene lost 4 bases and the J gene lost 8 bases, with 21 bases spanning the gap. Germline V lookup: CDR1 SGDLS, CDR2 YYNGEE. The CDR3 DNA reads TGTGCCAGCAGCCCTACTGGGGTGGCAGCTTTAACCCAGTACTTC. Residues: CASSPTGVAALTQYF.

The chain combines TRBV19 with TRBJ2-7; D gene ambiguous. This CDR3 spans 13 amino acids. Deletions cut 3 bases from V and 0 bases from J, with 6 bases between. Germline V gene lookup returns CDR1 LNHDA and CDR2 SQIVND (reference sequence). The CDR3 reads CASSIWGSYEQYF. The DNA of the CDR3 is TGTGCCAGTAGTATTTGGGGCTCCTACGAGCAGTACTTC. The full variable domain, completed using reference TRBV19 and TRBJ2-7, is DGGITQSPKYLFRKEGQNVTLSCEQNLNHDAMYWYRQDPGQGLRLIYYSQIVNDFQKGDIAEGYSVSREKKESFPLTVTSAQKNPTAFYLCASSIWGSYEQYFGPGTRLTVT.

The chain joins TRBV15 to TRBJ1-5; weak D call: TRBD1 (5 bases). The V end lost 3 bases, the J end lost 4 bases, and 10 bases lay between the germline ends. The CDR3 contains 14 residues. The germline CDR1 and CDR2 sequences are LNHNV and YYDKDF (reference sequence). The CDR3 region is CATSRGVVNQPQHF. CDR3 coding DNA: TGTGCCACCAGCAGGGGGGTGGTTAATCAGCCCCAGCATTTT.

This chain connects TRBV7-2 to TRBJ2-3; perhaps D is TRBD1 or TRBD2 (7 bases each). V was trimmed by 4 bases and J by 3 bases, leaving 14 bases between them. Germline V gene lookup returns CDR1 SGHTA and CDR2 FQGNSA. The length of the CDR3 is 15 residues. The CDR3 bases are TGTGCCAGCAGCTCCCGACAGGGAGGGACAGATACGCAGTATTTT. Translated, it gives CASSSRQGGTDTQYF.

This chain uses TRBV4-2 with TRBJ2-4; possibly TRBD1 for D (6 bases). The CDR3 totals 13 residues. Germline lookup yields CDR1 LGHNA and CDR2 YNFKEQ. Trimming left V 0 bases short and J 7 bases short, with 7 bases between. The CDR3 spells CASSQEDRNIQYF. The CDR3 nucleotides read TGTGCCAGCAGCCAAGAAGACAGGAACATTCAGTACTTC.

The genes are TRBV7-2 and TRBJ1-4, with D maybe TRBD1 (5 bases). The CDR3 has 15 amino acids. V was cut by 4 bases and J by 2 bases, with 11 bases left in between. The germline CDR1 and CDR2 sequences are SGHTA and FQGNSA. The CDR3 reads CASSSQTATNEKLFF. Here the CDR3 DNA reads TGTGCCAGCAGCTCTCAGACAGCCACTAATGAAAAACTGTTTTTT. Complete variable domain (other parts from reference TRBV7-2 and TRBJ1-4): GAGVSQSPSNKVTEKGKDVELRCDPISGHTALYWYRQSLGQGLEFLIYFQGNSAPDKSGLPSDRFSAERTGGSVSTLTIQRTQQEDSAVYLCASSSQTATNEKLFFGSGTQLSVL.

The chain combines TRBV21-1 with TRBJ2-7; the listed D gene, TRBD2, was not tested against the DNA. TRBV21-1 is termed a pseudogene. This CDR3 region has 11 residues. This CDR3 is CASIGTYEQYF. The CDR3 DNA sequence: TGTGCCAGCATCGGGACCTACGAGCAGTACTTC.

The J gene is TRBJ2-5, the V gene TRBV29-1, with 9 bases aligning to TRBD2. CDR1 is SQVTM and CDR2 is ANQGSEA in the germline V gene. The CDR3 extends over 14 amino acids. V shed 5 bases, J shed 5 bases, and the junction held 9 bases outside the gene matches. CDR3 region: CSVHAGGPVETQYF. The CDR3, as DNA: TGCAGCGTTCATGCGGGAGGGCCCGTCGAGACCCAGTACTTC.

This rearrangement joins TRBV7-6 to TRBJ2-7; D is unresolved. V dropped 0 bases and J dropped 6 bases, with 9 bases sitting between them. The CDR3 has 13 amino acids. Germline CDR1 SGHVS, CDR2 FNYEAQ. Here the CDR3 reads CASSLAPLGEQYF. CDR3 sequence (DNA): TGTGCCAGCAGCTTAGCTCCTCTCGGCGAGCAGTACTTC.

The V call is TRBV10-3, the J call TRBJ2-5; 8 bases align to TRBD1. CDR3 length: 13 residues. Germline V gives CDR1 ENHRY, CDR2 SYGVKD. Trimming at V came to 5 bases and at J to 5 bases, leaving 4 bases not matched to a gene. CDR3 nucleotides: TGTGCCATCAGTCGACAGGGGTTGGAGACCCAGTACTTC. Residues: CAISRQGLETQYF.

The CDR3 loop reads CASRVRRSRPSATGELFF. CDR3 DNA sequence: TGCGCCAGCAGAGTTCGGCGGAGCAGGCCCTCGGCCACCGGGGAGCTGTTTTTT. This rearrangement joins TRBV10-2 to TRBJ2-2; no firm D call. Germline CDR1 is WSHSY and CDR2 is SAAADI. The CDR3 loop spans 18 amino acids. With 6 bases removed from V and 4 bases from J, the gap between germline ends came to 24 bases.

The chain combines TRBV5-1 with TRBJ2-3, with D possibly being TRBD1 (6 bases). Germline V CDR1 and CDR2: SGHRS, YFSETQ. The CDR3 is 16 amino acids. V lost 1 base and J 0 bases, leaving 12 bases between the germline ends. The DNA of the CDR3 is TGCGCCAGCAGCTTGATGAGACAGGCTAGCACAGATACGCAGTATTTT. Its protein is CASSLMRQASTDTQYF.

The CDR3 region is CASSLDPGAGYEQYF. The CDR3 bases are TGCGCCAGCAGCTTGGACCCGGGGGCAGGATACGAGCAGTACTTC. V usage is TRBV5-1 and J usage is TRBJ2-7; the D call may be TRBD1 or TRBD2 (6 bases each). The CDR3 loop spans 15 amino acids. V dropped 0 bases and J dropped 4 bases, with 14 bases sitting between them. Looked up from germline, CDR1 is SGHRS and CDR2 is YFSETQ.

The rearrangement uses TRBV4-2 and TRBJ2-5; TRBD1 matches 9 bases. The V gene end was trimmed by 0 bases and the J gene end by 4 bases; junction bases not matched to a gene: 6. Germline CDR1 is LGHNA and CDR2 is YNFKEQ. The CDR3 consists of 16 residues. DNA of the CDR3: TGTGCCAGCAGCCAAGAGGGGTCGGACAGGGGAGAGACCCAGTACTTC. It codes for CASSQEGSDRGETQYF.